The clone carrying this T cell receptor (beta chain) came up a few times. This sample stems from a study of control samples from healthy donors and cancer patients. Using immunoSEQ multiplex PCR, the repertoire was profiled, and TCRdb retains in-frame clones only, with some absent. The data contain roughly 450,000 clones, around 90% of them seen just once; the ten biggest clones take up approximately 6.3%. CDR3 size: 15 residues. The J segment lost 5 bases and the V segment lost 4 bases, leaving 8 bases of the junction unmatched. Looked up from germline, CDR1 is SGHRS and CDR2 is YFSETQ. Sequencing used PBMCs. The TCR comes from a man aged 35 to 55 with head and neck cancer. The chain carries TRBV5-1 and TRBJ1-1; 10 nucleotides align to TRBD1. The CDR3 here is CASSEWTGGGTEAFF. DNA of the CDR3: TGCGCCAGCAGCGAGTGGACAGGGGGAGGAACTGAAGCTTTCTTT. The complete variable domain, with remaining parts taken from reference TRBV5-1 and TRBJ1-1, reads KAGVTQTPRYLIKTRGQQVTLSCSPISGHRSVSWYQQTPGQGLQFLFEYFSETQRNKGNFPGRFSGRQFSNSRSEMNVSTLELGDSALYLCASSEWTGGGTEAFFGQGTRLTVV.